These 32 T cell receptor beta chains share one sample of origin, sequenced in a study of cytomegalovirus exposure and HLA in healthy donors. This table comes from immunoSEQ multiplex PCR, and its TCRdb copy is limited to in-frame clones, with some not included. This table has approximately 240,000 clones, around 90% appearing once. Material: PBMCs. The receptors come from a woman younger than 30 in good health and CMV-seronegative.

The V and J genes are TRBV9 and TRBJ1-1, with D uncertain. The CDR3 sequence is 14 residues long. V was shortened by 2 bases and J by 0 bases, with 8 bases between the two germline ends. The germline V gene encodes CDR1 SGDLS and CDR2 YYNGEE. The CDR3 loop reads CASSVGLVNTEAFF. The CDR3 region has the DNA TGTGCCAGCAGCGTTGGACTGGTGAACACTGAAGCTTTCTTT.

The chain uses TRBV29-1 and TRBJ2-1; TRBD2 aligns across 9 bases. V shed 1 base, J shed 5 bases, and the junction held 3 bases outside the gene matches. The germline V gene encodes CDR1 SQVTM and CDR2 ANQGSEA. The CDR3 has 14 amino acids. The CDR3: CSVEGLAANNEQFF. CDR3 DNA: TGCAGCGTTGAAGGACTAGCGGCCAACAATGAGCAGTTCTTC.

The rearrangement uses TRBV6-4 and TRBJ2-1; 8 bases align to TRBD2. With 6 bases clipped from V and 1 base from J, the junction kept 8 bases outside the gene matches. CDR1 and CDR2 from the germline V gene are MRHNA and SNTAGT. This CDR3 has 16 residues. The CDR3 coding sequence is TGTGCCAGCAGCCCAGAACTAGCGGCATCCTACAATGAGCAGTTCTTC. Its protein product is CASSPELAASYNEQFF.

V usage is TRBV5-5 and J usage is TRBJ2-7; 11 bases are shared with TRBD2. The germline V gene has CDR1 SGHKS and CDR2 YYEKEE (reference sequence). The J segment lost 5 bases and the V segment lost 5 bases, leaving 12 bases of the junction unmatched. This CDR3 spans 16 amino acids. DNA of the CDR3: TGTGCCAGCAGTTTAACGATAGCGGGAGGGCTGCACGAGCAGTACTTC. It specifies CASSLTIAGGLHEQYF.

The chain employs TRBV5-4 and TRBJ2-1, with D possibly matching TRBD2 (6 bases). V lost 3 bases and J 10 bases, leaving 20 bases between the germline ends. The germline V gene has CDR1 SGHNT and CDR2 YYREEE (reference sequence). The CDR3 sequence is 15 residues long. The DNA for the CDR3 is TGTGCCAGCAGCTACCTAGGTCGCGATGGGGGGGAGCAGTTCTTC. Encoded protein: CASSYLGRDGGEQFF.

The CDR3 sequence is CASGLGRLGLALGADTQYF. The CDR3 DNA is TGTGCTAGTGGTTTGGGGCGCTTGGGACTAGCGCTTGGGGCAGATACGCAGTATTTT. This chain uses TRBV12-5 with TRBJ2-3, with 10 bases lining up with TRBD2. The ends lost 1 base at V and 4 bases at J; junction bases unmatched: 14. Germline-derived CDR1 and CDR2 are LGHNT and FRNRAP. The CDR3 totals 19 residues. Full variable domain (outside the CDR3, taken from reference TRBV12-5 and TRBJ2-3): DARVTQTPRHKVTEMGQEVTMRCQPILGHNTVFWYRQTMMQGLELLAYFRNRAPLDDSGMPKDRFSAEMPDATLATLKIQPSEPRDSAVYFCASGLGRLGLALGADTQYFGPGTRLTVL.

The V and J genes are TRBV2 and TRBJ2-1, with 8 bases fitting TRBD1. Per germline, CDR1 SNHLY and CDR2 FYNNEI. The CDR3 loop spans 17 amino acids. J was trimmed by 2 bases and V by 2 bases; bases with no gene match: 8. The CDR3 DNA is TGTGCCAGCAGTGAACCATGGACAGGGAAACCCTACAATGAGCAGTTCTTC. Residues: CASSEPWTGKPYNEQFF. Full variable domain (outside the CDR3, taken from reference TRBV2 and TRBJ2-1): EPEVTQTPSHQVTQMGQEVILRCVPISNHLYFYWYRQILGQKVEFLVSFYNNEISEKSEIFDDQFSVERPDGSNFTLKIRSTKLEDSAMYFCASSEPWTGKPYNEQFFGPGTRLTVL.

The rearrangement joins TRBV18 to TRBJ1-1; 9 bases map to TRBD1. In germline, CDR1 is KGHSH, CDR2 LQKENI. The CDR3 runs 14 residues. After removal of 6 bases from V and 6 bases from J, the junction contained 8 bases not matched to a gene. CDR3 DNA sequence: TGTGCCAGCTCGTCCTCCCGACAGGGGGCTGAAGCTTTCTTT. The encoded protein is CASSSSRQGAEAFF. Using reference TRBV18 and TRBJ1-1 for the parts outside the CDR3, the full variable domain is NAGVMQNPRHLVRRRGQEARLRCSPMKGHSHVYWYRQLPEEGLKFMVYLQKENIIDESGMPKERFSAEFPKEGPSILRIQQVVRGDSAAYFCASSSSRQGAEAFFGQGTRLTVV.

The chain links TRBV5-1 to TRBJ2-7; 10 bases fit TRBD2. The ends lost 2 bases at V and 4 bases at J; junction bases unmatched: 3. Per germline, CDR1 SGHRS and CDR2 YFSETQ. This CDR3 region has 14 residues. CDR3 nucleotide sequence: TGCGCCAGCAGCTTAGCGGGAGGGGTGTACGAGCAGTACTTC. It is translated as CASSLAGGVYEQYF. Complete variable domain (other parts from reference TRBV5-1 and TRBJ2-7): KAGVTQTPRYLIKTRGQQVTLSCSPISGHRSVSWYQQTPGQGLQFLFEYFSETQRNKGNFPGRFSGRQFSNSRSEMNVSTLELGDSALYLCASSLAGGVYEQYFGPGTRLTVT.

This chain links TRBV7-2 with TRBJ1-3; 9 nucleotides agree with TRBD1. The CDR3 is 15 residues long. The trim removed 3 bases at V and 3 bases at J, leaving 3 bases unmatched. Germline CDR1 reads SGHTA; CDR2 reads FQGNSA. The CDR3 region has the DNA TGTGCCAGCAGCTTCCCGGACAGGGGTGGAAACACCATATATTTT. It translates to CASSFPDRGGNTIYF. The whole variable domain, remainder taken from reference TRBV7-2 and TRBJ1-3, is GAGVSQSPSNKVTEKGKDVELRCDPISGHTALYWYRQSLGQGLEFLIYFQGNSAPDKSGLPSDRFSAERTGGSVSTLTIQRTQQEDSAVYLCASSFPDRGGNTIYFGEGSWLTVV.

The chain combines TRBV7-9 with TRBJ2-7; the match to TRBD1 covers 9 bases. The CDR3 is made up of 17 amino acids. Germline assignment: CDR1 SEHNR and CDR2 FQNEAQ (reference sequence). V lost 5 bases and J lost 1; bases outside the gene matches: 12. CDR3 protein: CASSPPDRGSGSYEQYF. The CDR3 DNA sequence: TGTGCCAGCAGCCCTCCGGACAGGGGAAGTGGTTCCTACGAGCAGTACTTC.

This clone is a singleton in its sample. V gene TRBV5-1 combines with J gene TRBJ2-5; 8 positions match TRBD1. CDR1 and CDR2 from the germline V gene are SGHRS and YFSETQ. The CDR3 sequence is 14 residues long. V lost 3 bases to trimming and J lost 4 bases; unmatched junction nucleotides: 5. CDR3 amino acids: CASSSTGTGETQYF. CDR3 bases: TGCGCCAGCAGCTCAACCGGGACAGGAGAGACCCAGTACTTC.

The chain uses TRBV27 and TRBJ2-1; 11 positions agree with TRBD2. The CDR3 is 17 amino acids. From germline, CDR1 is MNHEY and CDR2 SMNVEV (reference sequence). V gave up 0 bases and J gave up 5 bases; unmatched junction bases: 6. CDR3 sequence reads: CASSLSRLAGKHNEQFF. Written as DNA, the CDR3 is TGTGCCAGCAGTTTATCCCGACTAGCGGGGAAGCACAATGAGCAGTTCTTC.

This clone appeared once. V is TRBV7-3 and J is TRBJ2-2; D gene uncertain. CDR1 and CDR2 from the germline V gene are SGHTA and FQGTGA. Trimming took off 5 bases at V and 2 bases at J, with 6 bases between the two ends. The CDR3 spans 13 residues. The CDR3 sequence: CASSAYNTGELFF. The DNA for the CDR3 is TGTGCCAGCAGCGCCTATAACACCGGGGAGCTGTTTTTT. The variable domain in full, with the rest retrieved from reference TRBV7-3 and TRBJ2-2, is GAGVSQTPSNKVTEKGKYVELRCDPISGHTALYWYRQSLGQGPEFLIYFQGTGAADDSGLPNDRFFAVRPEGSVSTLKIQRTERGDSAVYLCASSAYNTGELFFGEGSRLTVL.

The chain carries TRBV5-1 and TRBJ1-6; D is unresolved. The V end was cut by 6 bases, the J end by 5 bases, with 15 bases between. Per the germline V gene, CDR1 is SGHRS and CDR2 is YFSETQ. CDR3 length equals 15 residues. The CDR3 DNA reads as TGCGCCAGCACCCCCTCCGGGAATGATAATTCACCCCTCCACTTT. Translated: CASTPSGNDNSPLHF.

The V gene is TRBV6-1, the J gene TRBJ2-7; TRBD2 matches 13 bases. Per the germline V gene, CDR1 is MNHNS and CDR2 is SASEGT. Germline trimming cut 5 bases from V and 2 bases from J; bases unmatched to any gene: 3. CDR3 length equals 15 residues. CDR3 DNA: TGTGCCAGCAGTTCGACTAGCGGGAGGCCCTACGAGCAGTACTTC. Translation: CASSSTSGRPYEQYF.

The chain combines TRBV27 with TRBJ2-7, with D hard to call. V was clipped by 4 bases and J by 3 bases, with 10 bases between them. Germline V gives CDR1 MNHEY, CDR2 SMNVEV (reference sequence). The CDR3 has 13 residues. Here the CDR3 DNA reads TGTGCCAGCAGTTCCCCCCCCTACTACGAGCAGTACTTC. Its protein product is CASSSPPYYEQYF.

The chain is built from TRBV6-5 and TRBJ1-5; D gene ambiguous. V was trimmed by 4 bases and J by 2 bases, leaving 9 bases between them. This CDR3 is 14 amino acids long. CDR1 and CDR2 from the germline V gene are MNHEY and SVGAGI. CDR3 sequence reads: CASSSEEGNQPQHF. CDR3 sequence (DNA): TGTGCCAGCAGTTCCGAGGAGGGCAATCAGCCCCAGCATTTT.

This rearrangement joins TRBV9 to TRBJ2-3; 7 bases fit TRBD1. Germline V gene data show CDR1 as SGDLS and CDR2 as YYNGEE. The CDR3 contains 14 residues. V trimming: 9 bases; J trimming: 0 bases; junction bases outside the gene matches: 7. The CDR3 coding sequence is TGTGCCATACAAGGACAGGCTAGCACAGATACGCAGTATTTT. This gives the protein CAIQGQASTDTQYF.

The rearrangement links TRBV7-8 to TRBJ2-3; D perhaps matches TRBD2 (5 bases). Germline CDR1 SGHVS, CDR2 FQNEAQ. The CDR3 consists of 15 residues. V lost 4 bases to trimming and J lost 7 bases, with 18 bases between them. The CDR3 here is CASSSLARIGNTQYF. CDR3 DNA sequence: TGTGCCAGCAGCTCTCTCGCGCGGATCGGGAATACGCAGTATTTT.

The chain uses TRBV4-2 and TRBJ2-5, with 11 bases fitting TRBD2. Looked up from germline, CDR1 is LGHNA and CDR2 is YNFKEQ. This CDR3 is built from 17 residues. V shed 0 bases, J shed 1 base, and the junction held 4 bases outside the gene matches. DNA of the CDR3: TGTGCCAGCAGCCAAGAGGCACTAGCGGGAGCCCAAGAGACCCAGTACTTC. Translated: CASSQEALAGAQETQYF.

The chain employs TRBV6-5 and TRBJ1-2, with D possibly being TRBD1 (5 bases). CDR1 and CDR2 from the germline V gene are MNHEY and SVGAGI. The CDR3 covers 12 residues. Trimming took 5 bases from V and 14 from J, leaving 18 bases between them. The CDR3 sequence: CASSPRTGGITF. CDR3 in DNA: TGTGCCAGCAGTCCTCGCACCGGGGGAATAACCTTC.

The chain uses TRBV6-5 and TRBJ2-2; TRBD1 matches 8 bases. J was trimmed by 2 bases and V by 11 bases; bases with no gene match: 10. Germline lookup yields CDR1 MNHEY and CDR2 SVGAGI. The CDR3 covers 15 residues. The CDR3 here is CAVRTGTINTGELFF. In nucleotides, the CDR3 is TGTGCCGTACGGACAGGGACCATAAACACCGGGGAGCTGTTTTTT.

The J gene is TRBJ2-1, the V gene TRBV7-8; D ambiguous. Germline-derived CDR1 and CDR2 are SGHVS and FQNEAQ. This CDR3 contains 11 residues. V was cut by 3 bases and J by 10 bases, with 7 bases left in between. CDR3 nucleotides: TGTGCCAGCAGCTTCGCGAGCGAGCAGTTCTTC. This translates into CASSFASEQFF.

The V call is TRBV25-1, the J call TRBJ1-6, with a tentative D call TRBD1 (5 bases). Germline CDR1 MGHDK, CDR2 SYGVNS. V gave up 5 bases and J gave up 10 bases, with 9 bases separating them. The CDR3 consists of 12 residues. The CDR3 DNA reads as TGTGCCAGCAGTCCAGGGAGGTCACCCCTCCACTTT. This codes for CASSPGRSPLHF.

The J gene is TRBJ1-2, the V gene TRBV7-2; no reliable D call. Per germline, CDR1 SGHTA and CDR2 FQGNSA. The V end was cut by 5 bases, the J end by 2 bases, with 12 bases between. There are 14 residues in the CDR3. The CDR3 loop reads CASSPPERNYGYTF. The CDR3 DNA reads as TGTGCCAGCAGCCCCCCTGAGAGAAACTATGGCTACACCTTC.

The chain employs TRBV10-2 and TRBJ2-1, with a tentative D call TRBD2 (6 bases). Trimming removed 7 bases from V and 6 bases from J, with 19 bases in between. CDR3 length: 15 residues. Per the germline V gene, CDR1 is WSHSY and CDR2 is SAAADI. Here the CDR3 DNA reads TGCGCCAGCACGCCCCGGAGGGCCTTGGGCAATGAGCAGTTCTTC. It encodes CASTPRRALGNEQFF.

This chain connects TRBV27 to TRBJ1-1; the D gene is possibly TRBD1 (5 bases). V dropped 1 base and J dropped 0 bases, with 12 bases sitting between them. CDR1 and CDR2 from the germline V gene are MNHEY and SMNVEV (reference sequence). The CDR3 sequence is 16 residues long. The CDR3 DNA follows: TGTGCCAGCAGTTTATACGGGGGAGGGGTGAACACTGAAGCTTTCTTT. Its protein product is CASSLYGGGVNTEAFF.

This rearrangement joins TRBV28 to TRBJ2-1; 11 positions agree with TRBD2. J was trimmed by 3 bases and V by 7 bases; bases with no gene match: 2. Germline V gene lookup returns CDR1 MDHEN and CDR2 SYDVKM. This CDR3 has 14 residues. CDR3 sequence: CASNSGRVYNEQFF. The CDR3, as DNA: TGTGCCAGCAATAGCGGGAGGGTCTACAATGAGCAGTTCTTC. Filled out from reference TRBV28 and TRBJ2-1, the complete variable domain reads DVKVTQSSRYLVKRTGEKVFLECVQDMDHENMFWYRQDPGLGLRLIYFSYDVKMKEKGDIPEGYSVSREKKERFSLILESASTNQTSMYLCASNSGRVYNEQFFGPGTRLTVL.

The V call is TRBV6-4, the J call TRBJ1-2; 9 nucleotides agree with TRBD1. J was trimmed by 2 bases and V by 6 bases; bases with no gene match: 4. The CDR3 covers 14 residues. From germline, CDR1 is MRHNA and CDR2 SNTAGT. The CDR3 coding sequence is TGTGCCAGCAGCCCCGGGACAGGGAACTATGGCTACACCTTC. Amino acid sequence: CASSPGTGNYGYTF.

The V call is TRBV11-1, the J call TRBJ2-4; a possible D gene is TRBD1 (5 bases). The CDR3 runs 17 residues. Trimming pared 5 bases from V and 7 bases from J, leaving 24 bases between. Germline V gives CDR1 SGHAT, CDR2 FQDESV (reference sequence). The CDR3 loop is CASSTVSTATEANIQYF. Here the CDR3 DNA reads TGTGCCAGCAGCACAGTGTCGACAGCCACCGAGGCTAACATTCAGTACTTC.

The chain is built from TRBV6-5 and TRBJ2-2; TRBD1 matches 7 bases. J lost 1 base, V lost 5 bases, and 1 base had no gene match. Germline V gene data show CDR1 as MNHEY and CDR2 as SVGAGI. The CDR3 extends over 14 amino acids. For the CDR3, the DNA is TGTGCCAGCAGTAGACAGGGGAACACCGGGGAGCTGTTTTTT. It specifies CASSRQGNTGELFF.